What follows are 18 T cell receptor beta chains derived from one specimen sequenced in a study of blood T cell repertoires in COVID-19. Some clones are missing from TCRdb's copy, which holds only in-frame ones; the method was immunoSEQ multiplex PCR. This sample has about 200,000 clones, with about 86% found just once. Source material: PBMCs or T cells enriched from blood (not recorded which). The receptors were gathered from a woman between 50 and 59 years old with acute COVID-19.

CDR3 residues: CASSHGTYNSPLHF. The CDR3 DNA follows: TGTGCCAGCAGCCACGGGACCTATAATTCACCCCTCCACTTT. The chain couples TRBV7-2 to TRBJ1-6; D uncertain. Trimming removed 5 bases from V and 2 bases from J, with 7 bases in between. This CDR3 spans 14 amino acids. The germline gives CDR1 SGHTA, CDR2 FQGNSA. Using reference TRBV7-2 and TRBJ1-6 for the parts outside the CDR3, the full variable domain is GAGVSQSPSNKVTEKGKDVELRCDPISGHTALYWYRQSLGQGLEFLIYFQGNSAPDKSGLPSDRFSAERTGGSVSTLTIQRTQQEDSAVYLCASSHGTYNSPLHFGNGTRLTVT.

CDR3 residues: CASSADRGVYEQYF. For the CDR3, the DNA is TGTGCCAGCAGCGCGGACAGGGGAGTGTACGAGCAGTACTTC. V is TRBV7-9 and J is TRBJ2-7; 9 positions match TRBD1. Looked up from germline, CDR1 is SEHNR and CDR2 is FQNEAQ (reference sequence). V trimming: 5 bases; J trimming: 4 bases; junction bases outside the gene matches: 6. This CDR3 is 14 amino acids long.

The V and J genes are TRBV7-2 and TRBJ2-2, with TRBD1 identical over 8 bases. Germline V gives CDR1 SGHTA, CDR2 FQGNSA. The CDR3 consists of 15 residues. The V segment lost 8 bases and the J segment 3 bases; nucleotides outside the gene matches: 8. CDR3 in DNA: TGTGCCAGCGGCTCAGGGGGCGCCTACACCGGGGAGCTGTTTTTT. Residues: CASGSGGAYTGELFF.

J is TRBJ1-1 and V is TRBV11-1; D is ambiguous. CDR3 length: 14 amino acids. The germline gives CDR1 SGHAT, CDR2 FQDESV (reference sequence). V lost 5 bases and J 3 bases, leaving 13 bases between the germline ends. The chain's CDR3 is CASSKSRDYTEAFF. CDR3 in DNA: TGTGCCAGCAGCAAATCCCGGGATTACACTGAAGCTTTCTTT.

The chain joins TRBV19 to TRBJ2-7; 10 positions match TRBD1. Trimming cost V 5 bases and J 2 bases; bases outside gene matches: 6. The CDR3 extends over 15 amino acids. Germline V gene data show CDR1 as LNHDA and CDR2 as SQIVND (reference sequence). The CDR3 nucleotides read TGTGCCAGTAGTGGATCCGGGACAGGGGCCTACGAGCAGTACTTC. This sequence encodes CASSGSGTGAYEQYF. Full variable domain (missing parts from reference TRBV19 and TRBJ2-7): DGGITQSPKYLFRKEGQNVTLSCEQNLNHDAMYWYRQDPGQGLRLIYYSQIVNDFQKGDIAEGYSVSREKKESFPLTVTSAQKNPTAFYLCASSGSGTGAYEQYFGPGTRLTVT.

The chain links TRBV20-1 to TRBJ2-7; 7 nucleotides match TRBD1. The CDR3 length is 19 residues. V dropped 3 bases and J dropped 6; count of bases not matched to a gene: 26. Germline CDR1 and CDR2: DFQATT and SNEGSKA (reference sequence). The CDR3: CSASANSGIGTARPGEQYF. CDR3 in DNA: TGCAGTGCTAGTGCGAATTCGGGTATTGGGACAGCACGGCCGGGCGAGCAGTACTTC.

The CDR3 DNA reads as TGTGCCAGCAGTTTTTTGGGACAGGGAGGGAAAGAAAAACTGTTTTTT. Encoded protein: CASSFLGQGGKEKLFF. The chain couples TRBV28 to TRBJ1-4, with 9 positions matching TRBD1. With 3 bases clipped from V and 8 bases from J, the junction kept 10 bases outside the gene matches. This CDR3 is built from 16 residues. In germline, CDR1 is MDHEN, CDR2 SYDVKM.

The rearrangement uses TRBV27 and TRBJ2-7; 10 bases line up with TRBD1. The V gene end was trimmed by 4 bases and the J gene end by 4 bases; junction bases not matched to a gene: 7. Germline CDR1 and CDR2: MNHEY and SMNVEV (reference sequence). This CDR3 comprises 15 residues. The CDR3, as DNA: TGTGCCAGCAGTTCGGGACAGGGGAGGCAGTACGAGCAGTACTTC. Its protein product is CASSSGQGRQYEQYF.

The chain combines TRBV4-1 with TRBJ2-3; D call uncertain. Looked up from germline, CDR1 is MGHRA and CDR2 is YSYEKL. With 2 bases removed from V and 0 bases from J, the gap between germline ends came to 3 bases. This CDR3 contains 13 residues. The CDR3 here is CASSQPSTDTQYF. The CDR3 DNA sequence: TGCGCCAGCAGCCAACCTAGCACAGATACGCAGTATTTT.

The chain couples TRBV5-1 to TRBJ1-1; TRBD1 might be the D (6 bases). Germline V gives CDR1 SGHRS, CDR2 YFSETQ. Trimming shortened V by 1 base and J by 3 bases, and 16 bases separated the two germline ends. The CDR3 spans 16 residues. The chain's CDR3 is CASSLTPGEGDTEAFF. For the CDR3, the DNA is TGCGCCAGCAGCTTGACCCCCGGGGAGGGGGACACTGAAGCTTTCTTT.

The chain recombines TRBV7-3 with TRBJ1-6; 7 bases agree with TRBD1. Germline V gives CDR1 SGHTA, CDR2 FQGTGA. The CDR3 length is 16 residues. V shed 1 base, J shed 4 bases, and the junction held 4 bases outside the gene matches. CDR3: CASSLRDRTYNSPLHF. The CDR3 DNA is TGTGCCAGCAGCTTAAGGGACAGAACTTATAATTCACCCCTCCACTTT.

The CDR3 bases are TGTGCCAGCAGCTTAGGTCGGGTCGGTGAGCAGTTCTTC. It specifies CASSLGRVGEQFF. The genes are TRBV11-1 and TRBJ2-1, with D unresolved. Trimming removed 1 base at V and 9 bases at J, with 10 bases between. This CDR3 region has 13 residues. From germline, CDR1 is SGHAT and CDR2 FQDESV (reference sequence).

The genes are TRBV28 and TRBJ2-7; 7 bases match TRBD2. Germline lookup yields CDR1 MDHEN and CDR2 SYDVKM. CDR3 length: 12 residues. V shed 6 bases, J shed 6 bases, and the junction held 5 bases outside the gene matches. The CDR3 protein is CASRGGMREQYF. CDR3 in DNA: TGTGCCAGCAGGGGGGGGATGCGCGAGCAGTACTTC. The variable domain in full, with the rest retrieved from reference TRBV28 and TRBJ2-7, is DVKVTQSSRYLVKRTGEKVFLECVQDMDHENMFWYRQDPGLGLRLIYFSYDVKMKEKGDIPEGYSVSREKKERFSLILESASTNQTSMYLCASRGGMREQYFGPGTRLTVT.

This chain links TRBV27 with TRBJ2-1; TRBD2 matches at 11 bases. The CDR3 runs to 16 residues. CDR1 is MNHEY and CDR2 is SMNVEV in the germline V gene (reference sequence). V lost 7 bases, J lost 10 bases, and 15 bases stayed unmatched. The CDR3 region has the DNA TGTGCCAGCATAGGTTTCACTAGCGGGAGTCGGGGGGAGCAGTTCTTC. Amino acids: CASIGFTSGSRGEQFF.

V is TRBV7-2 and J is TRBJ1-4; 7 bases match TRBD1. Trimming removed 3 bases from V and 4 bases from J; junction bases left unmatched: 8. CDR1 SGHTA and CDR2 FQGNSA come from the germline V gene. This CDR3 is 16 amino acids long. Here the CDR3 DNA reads TGTGCCAGCAGCTTTTGGGCAGGGGGTAGTAATGAAAAACTGTTTTTT. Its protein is CASSFWAGGSNEKLFF.

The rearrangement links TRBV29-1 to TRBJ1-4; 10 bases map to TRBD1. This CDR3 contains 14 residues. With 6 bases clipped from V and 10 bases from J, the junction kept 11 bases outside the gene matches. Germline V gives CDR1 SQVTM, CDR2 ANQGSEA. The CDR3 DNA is TGCAGCGTCGGTCGGTTAGGACAGGGGGGAAAACTGTTTTTT. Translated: CSVGRLGQGGKLFF.

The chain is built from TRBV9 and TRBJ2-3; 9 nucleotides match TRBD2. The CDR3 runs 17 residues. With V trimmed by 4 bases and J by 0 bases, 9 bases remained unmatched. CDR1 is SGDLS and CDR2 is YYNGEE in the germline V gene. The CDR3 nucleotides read TGTGCCAGCAGCTCTAGCCCTAGCGGGGAGAGCACAGATACGCAGTATTTT. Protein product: CASSSSPSGESTDTQYF.

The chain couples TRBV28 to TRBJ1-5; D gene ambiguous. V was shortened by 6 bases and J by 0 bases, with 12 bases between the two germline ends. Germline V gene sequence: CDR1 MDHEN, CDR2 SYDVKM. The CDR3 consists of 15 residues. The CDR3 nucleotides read TGTGCCAGCAGAGGCGGAGTGGCTAGCAATCAGCCCCAGCATTTT. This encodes CASRGGVASNQPQHF.